The 24 T cell receptor beta chains listed next were all sequenced from one sample in a study of T cell clonality in common variable immunodeficiency. Regarding the study as a whole: Fewer deletions and N-nucleotide insertions were reportedly seen in common variable immunodeficiency TCR beta sequences.

These receptors have no identified antigens. This table comes from immunoSEQ multiplex PCR, and its TCRdb copy is limited to in-frame clones, with some not included. The sample contains about 3,000 clones, none of them singletons. The sequencing sample was made of peripheral blood mononuclear cells. The receptor source for this set is a human donor with common variable immunodeficiency.

Remarks on this clone: The observed sequence ends 3 residues before the CDR3 terminus, with the missing tail filled in from the germline J gene. The chain recombines TRBV30 with TRBJ1-1, with D possibly being TRBD1 (5 bases). Between the trimmed V and J ends, which lost 3 bases and 5 bases, there was a span of 19 bases. Germline lookup yields CDR1 GTSNPN and CDR2 SVGIG (reference sequence). The CDR3 loop spans 15 amino acids. The covered CDR3 bases are TGTGCCTGGAGCCACCCGGATCCCGAGGGGACTGAA. This translates into CAWSHPDPEGTE. The complete CDR3 reads CAWSHPDPEGTEAFF.

A word on this clone: The CDR3 extends 3 residues past the end of the read, so its final part is completed from the germline J gene. The chain links TRBV7-2 to TRBJ1-1, with D tentatively TRBD1 (6 bases). There are 14 residues in the CDR3. The V and J ends lost 4 bases and 3 bases respectively, with 12 bases between them. Germline V CDR1 and CDR2: SGHTA, FQGNSA. The DNA read from the CDR3 is TGTGCCAGCAGCTATCGACAGGCGGACACTGAA. This encodes CASSYRQADTE. The whole CDR3 sequence reads CASSYRQADTEAFF.

This clone was counted many times. The read ends 3 residues shy of where the CDR3 ends; the end is completed using the germline J gene. The rearrangement joins TRBV5-1 to TRBJ1-1, with 9 positions matching TRBD1. Per the germline V gene, CDR1 is SGHRS and CDR2 is YFSETQ. CDR3 length: 13 amino acids. V was pared by 9 bases and J by 3 bases, with 6 bases of the junction left unmatched. CDR3 protein: CATQRQGDTEAFF. The sequenced part of the CDR3 DNA is TGCGCCACCCAAAGACAGGGGGACACTGAA.

The CDR3 DNA, read in part, is TGTGCCAGCAGCTCAAACCCCTTCCGGTCCGAG. This gives the protein CASSSNPFRSE. The full CDR3 is CASSSNPFRSEQYF. V is TRBV7-2 and J is TRBJ2-7; D gene unclear. The missing CDR3 end, 3 residues past where the read stops, is filled in from the germline J gene. The V gene's germline CDR1 is SGHTA and CDR2 FQGNSA. The length of the CDR3 is 14 residues. Trimming took 4 bases from V and 6 from J, leaving 16 bases between them. The full variable domain, completed using reference TRBV7-2 and TRBJ2-7, is GAGVSQSPSNKVTEKGKDVELRCDPISGHTALYWYRQSLGQGLEFLIYFQGNSAPDKSGLPSDRFSAERTGGSVSTLTIQRTQQEDSAVYLCASSSNPFRSEQYFGPGTRLTVT.

This clone was counted between two and nine times. Coverage ceases 3 residues before the CDR3 finishes, and the germline J gene fills in the end. The chain employs TRBV6-2 or TRBV6-3 and TRBJ2-5; D is possibly TRBD2 (6 bases). The CDR3 covers 13 residues. The ends were cut back, 5 bases at V and 4 bases at J, with 11 bases in the middle. Germline V CDR1 and CDR2: MNHEY, SVGEGT. The DNA read from the CDR3 is TGTGCCAGCAGTCAACTAGCCCGAGAGACC. Its translation is CASSQLARET. The whole CDR3 sequence reads CASSQLARETQYF.

This clone has more than one count but fewer than ten. The DNA ends 3 residues before the CDR3 does, and the rest of the CDR3 is filled in from the germline J gene. The chain has TRBV19 and TRBJ1-2, with D maybe TRBD1 (6 bases). Germline V CDR1 and CDR2: LNHDA, SQIVND (reference sequence). V was shortened by 5 bases and J by 4 bases, with 17 bases between the two germline ends. The CDR3 has 15 residues. Partial CDR3 DNA: TGTGCCAGTAGTCTTGGACAGCCAGTCTTCTATGGC. Protein sequence: CASSLGQPVFYG. The complete CDR3 sequence is CASSLGQPVFYGYTF.

Regarding this clone: The read terminates 3 residues ahead of where the CDR3 ends, so the germline J gene completes it. This rearrangement joins TRBV7-6 to TRBJ2-6; 7 nucleotides align to TRBD2. Germline loops: CDR1 SGHVS, CDR2 FNYEAQ. The V gene end was trimmed by 8 bases and the J gene end by 1 base; junction bases not matched to a gene: 2. The CDR3 length is 14 residues. This chain's CDR3 is CASSGGSGANVLTF. Incomplete CDR3 DNA: TGTGCCAGCTCGGGGGGATCTGGGGCCAACGTC. Together with reference TRBV7-6 and TRBJ2-6, the CDR3 gives the full variable domain: GAGVSQSPRYKVTKRGQDVALRCDPISGHVSLYWYRQALGQGPEFLTYFNYEAQQDKSGLPNDRFSAERPEGSISTLTIQRTEQRDSAMYRCASSGGSGANVLTFGAGSRLTVL.

This clone was observed a few times. With the read ending 3 residues before the CDR3 end, the germline J gene is used to fill in that end. The chain has TRBV7-2 and TRBJ2-3; D unclear. Per germline, CDR1 SGHTA and CDR2 FQGNSA. This CDR3 has 13 amino acids. V lost 9 bases, J lost 0 bases, and 10 bases lay in between. The covered CDR3 bases are TGTGCCAGTTGCCCGGTCAGCACAGATACG. Protein: CASCPVSTDT. The full CDR3 sequence reads CASCPVSTDTQYF.

As for this clone: The CDR3 is cut off 3 residues early in the read; its end comes from the germline J gene. The gene calls are TRBV5-1 and TRBJ2-5; TRBD1 is a possible D gene (5 bases). V was shortened by 4 bases and J by 7 bases, with 14 bases between the two germline ends. CDR3 length equals 13 residues. CDR1 and CDR2 from the germline V gene are SGHRS and YFSETQ. Partial CDR3 DNA: TGCGCCAGCAGCCCGGACACCTCCTCGACC. This sequence encodes CASSPDTSST. The CDR3, in full, reads CASSPDTSSTQYF.

This clone occurred a few times. The read terminates 3 residues ahead of where the CDR3 ends, so the germline J gene completes it. This chain links TRBV6-2 or TRBV6-3 with TRBJ1-2, with 7 bases matching TRBD1. The CDR3 runs to 14 residues. CDR1 MNHEY and CDR2 SVGEGT come from the germline V gene. Trimming took 6 bases from V and 0 from J; bases not matched to a gene: 4. CDR3 sequence reads: CASRRQGANYGYTF. Partial CDR3 DNA: TGTGCCAGCAGGCGACAGGGAGCTAACTATGGC.

This clone came up a few times. The DNA ends 3 residues before the CDR3 does, and the rest of the CDR3 is filled in from the germline J gene. The chain carries TRBV7-9 and TRBJ2-1; 9 bases map to TRBD1. CDR1 is SEHNR and CDR2 is FQNEAQ in the germline V gene (reference sequence). This CDR3 comprises 15 residues. Trimming cost V 4 bases and J 1 base; bases outside gene matches: 2. The sequenced CDR3 bases are TGTGCCAGCAGCTCCGGACAGGGGTCCTACAATGAG. Its translation: CASSSGQGSYNE. The whole CDR3 reads CASSSGQGSYNEQFF. The full variable domain, in which reference TRBV7-9 and TRBJ2-1 provide the parts outside the CDR3, is DTGVSQNPRHKITKRGQNVTFRCDPISEHNRLYWYRQTLGQGPEFLTYFQNEAQLEKSRLLSDRFSAERPKGSFSTLEIQRTEQGDSAMYLCASSSGQGSYNEQFFGPGTRLTVL.

About this clone: The read is 3 residues too short to cover the CDR3 end, so that end is filled in from the germline J gene. The gene calls are TRBV18 and TRBJ2-7, with TRBD1 identical over 8 bases. The ends lost 2 bases at V and 3 bases at J; junction bases unmatched: 6. In germline, CDR1 is KGHSH, CDR2 LQKENI. The CDR3 is 15 residues long. CDR3 DNA, as far as it was read: TGTGCCAGCTCACCAATCGACAGGGGAATCTACGAG. The encoded protein is CASSPIDRGIYE. The CDR3 as a whole reads CASSPIDRGIYEQYF.

This clone has at least ten counts. Read coverage stops 3 residues before the CDR3 terminus; the germline J gene supplies the remainder. This chain links TRBV7-2 with TRBJ2-1, with 9 bases matching TRBD2. Germline values: CDR1 SGHTA, CDR2 FQGNSA. V was clipped by 5 bases and J by 5 bases; unmatched bases: 4. The CDR3 extends over 14 amino acids. The CDR3 spells CASSRAGGHNEQFF. CDR3 DNA, as far as it was read: TGTGCCAGCAGCCGTGCGGGGGGGCACAATGAG.

This clone was seen repeatedly, ten times or more. The CDR3 DNA, read in part, is TGCAGTGCCTCAGGGTGGGGAGTAGCCAAAAACATT. It specifies CSASGWGVAKNI. The whole CDR3 region reads CSASGWGVAKNIQYF. The chain combines TRBV20-1 with TRBJ2-4; D might be TRBD1 or TRBD2, each matching 5 bases. The read stops 3 residues short of the end of the CDR3; the missing end is completed from the germline J gene. The CDR3 is made up of 15 amino acids. The V end lost 6 bases, the J end lost 0 bases, and 15 bases lay between the germline ends. In germline, CDR1 is DFQATT, CDR2 SNEGSKA (reference sequence).

This clone was counted between two and nine times. The CDR3 goes on 3 residues after the read ends, and that part is filled in from the germline J gene. The genes are TRBV7-6 and TRBJ2-7; 8 bases are shared with TRBD1. From germline, CDR1 is SGHVS and CDR2 FNYEAQ. The V and J ends lost 4 bases and 5 bases, in that order; junction bases with no gene match: 7. The CDR3 has 14 amino acids. The CDR3 loop reads CASSSDRGNHEQYF. The part of the CDR3 DNA that was read is TGTGCCAGCAGCTCAGACAGGGGTAACCACGAG.

Concerning this clone: The read stops 3 residues short of the end of the CDR3; the missing end is completed from the germline J gene. The rearrangement joins TRBV19 to TRBJ1-1, with 8 bases matching TRBD1. CDR3 length: 15 residues. The germline CDR1 and CDR2 sequences are LNHDA and SQIVND (reference sequence). After removal of 5 bases from V and 1 base from J, the junction contained 6 bases not matched to a gene. The CDR3 spells CASSSLQGGNTEAFF. The CDR3 bases that were read are TGTGCCAGTAGTTCCCTACAGGGGGGGAACACTGAA.

There are a few counts of this clone. The read halts 3 residues ahead of the CDR3 end, with the missing end drawn from the germline J gene. The gene calls are TRBV18 and TRBJ2-7, with a possible D match to TRBD2 (7 bases). This CDR3 has 15 residues. Trimming shortened V by 3 bases and J by 2 bases, and 14 bases separated the two germline ends. Germline-derived CDR1 and CDR2 are KGHSH and LQKENI. CDR3 DNA, as far as it was read: TGTGCCAGCTCACCGACGGGGGGCATAACCTACGAG. It translates to CASSPTGGITYE. The entire CDR3 is CASSPTGGITYEQYF.

Remarks on this clone: The observed sequence ends 3 residues before the CDR3 terminus, with the missing tail filled in from the germline J gene. The chain carries TRBV7-3 and TRBJ1-6; 7 bases line up with TRBD1. This CDR3 region has 14 residues. CDR1 and CDR2 from the germline V gene are SGHTA and FQGTGA. The trim removed 5 bases at V and 7 bases at J, leaving 5 bases unmatched. CDR3 amino acids: CASSLQGWNSPLHF. Partial CDR3 DNA: TGTGCCAGCAGCCTACAGGGGTGGAATTCACCC.

About this clone: The read is 3 residues too short to cover the CDR3 end, so that end is filled in from the germline J gene. This chain joins TRBV19 and TRBJ2-3; TRBD1 might be the D (6 bases). Trimming cost V 3 bases and J 2 bases, with 12 bases left between them. Germline V lookup: CDR1 LNHDA, CDR2 SQIVND (reference sequence). The CDR3 totals 15 residues. Here the CDR3 reads CASSMGQGHTDTQYF. CDR3 DNA (partial): TGTGCCAGTAGTATGGGGCAGGGGCACACAGATACG.

There are a few counts of this clone. The CDR3 extends 3 residues past the end of the read, so its final part is completed from the germline J gene. This chain connects TRBV7-2 to TRBJ1-2; D gene unclear. In germline, CDR1 is SGHTA, CDR2 FQGNSA. This CDR3 is 14 amino acids long. The V end was cut by 3 bases, the J end by 3 bases, with 11 bases between. The CDR3 reads CASSFRPGDYGYTF. CDR3 bases read: TGTGCCAGCAGCTTCAGGCCCGGGGACTATGGC. The whole variable domain, remainder taken from reference TRBV7-2 and TRBJ1-2, is GAGVSQSPSNKVTEKGKDVELRCDPISGHTALYWYRQSLGQGLEFLIYFQGNSAPDKSGLPSDRFSAERTGGSVSTLTIQRTQQEDSAVYLCASSFRPGDYGYTFGSGTRLTVV.

This clone was detected a few times. The read gets to within 3 residues of the CDR3 end, and the germline J gene fills in the rest. This chain uses TRBV2 with TRBJ1-1; D uncertain. From germline, CDR1 is SNHLY and CDR2 FYNNEI. This CDR3 comprises 11 residues. The sequenced CDR3 bases are TGTGCCAGCAGACCACTAGTGGAA. Translation gives CASRPLVE. The whole CDR3 reads CASRPLVEAFF.

Details on this clone: The read ends 3 residues shy of where the CDR3 ends; the end is completed using the germline J gene. This sequence joins TRBV6-1 and TRBJ2-1; 9 bases map to TRBD1. CDR3 length: 14 amino acids. V dropped 2 bases and J dropped 9; count of bases not matched to a gene: 5. Germline-derived CDR1 and CDR2 are MNHNS and SASEGT. The CDR3 region is CASSEHRGRIEQFF. Incomplete CDR3 DNA: TGTGCCAGCAGTGAACACAGGGGGCGGATTGAG.

The CDR3 sequence: CASKGQGPYNEQFF. CDR3 bases read: TGTGCCAGTAAGGGGCAGGGGCCCTACAATGAG. V is TRBV19 and J is TRBJ2-1; D is possibly TRBD1 (6 bases). The CDR3 is cut off 3 residues early in the read; its end comes from the germline J gene. The CDR3 runs 14 residues. V lost 7 bases, J lost 2 bases, and 12 bases lay in between. The germline V gene has CDR1 LNHDA and CDR2 SQIVND (reference sequence).

Notes on this clone: The read finishes 3 residues shy of the CDR3 end, and the germline J gene is used to complete it. The J gene is TRBJ1-3, the V gene TRBV7-9, with D possibly TRBD1 on 5 matching bases. V was pared by 4 bases and J by 3 bases, with 13 bases between. This CDR3 contains 15 residues. In germline, CDR1 is SEHNR, CDR2 FQNEAQ (reference sequence). CDR3 DNA (partial): TGTGCCAGCAGCTCCACCGGGGGGGATGGAAACACC. Amino acids: CASSSTGGDGNT. The CDR3 reads in full as CASSSTGGDGNTIYF.